The 27 T cell receptor beta chains below come from one sample, sequenced in a study of STAT3 mutations in large granular lymphocyte leukemia (dated by TCRdb to 2018 to 2020). Broad study findings and their caveats: Every T-LGLL patient showed at least one immunodominant TCRbeta clonotype, and about half showed multiple immunodominant subclonotypes.

The library was built by means of the immunoSEQ multiplex PCR assay. The table comes from immuneACCESS by way of TCRdb, which keeps in-frame sequences with V and J called. Part of the clones is missing from these tables; in studies checked, under half for an unresolved V gene and the rest for unknown reasons. The sample table records around 2,600 clones. The ten largest clonotypes hold 75% to 90% of the sample. Their specific antigens are unknown. Sequencing was done on a sample of PBMCs. These receptors were obtained from a human donor with T large granular lymphocyte leukemia. The donor label of this sample is uncertain. Some clones in this sample may be carry-over from other donors' samples.

About this clone itself: This likely comes from a read error, as the CDR3 has no conserved phenylalanine or tryptophan at its end. The DNA is left out, because the CDR3 cannot be placed on it with certainty; the CDR3 is given as TCRdb lists it. The chain joins TRBV5-1 to TRBJ2-7; TRBD1 was called by the table and not checked on the DNA. Per the germline V gene, CDR1 is SGHRS and CDR2 is YFSETQ. The CDR3 region is 11 residues in length, termini included. The CDR3 sequence: CASSFGATANE.

As regards this clone: Lacking the conserved final phenylalanine or tryptophan, this CDR3 likely reflects a read error. The DNA is left out, because the CDR3 cannot be placed on it with certainty; the CDR3 is given as TCRdb lists it. The chain uses TRBV5-1 and TRBJ1-1; the table names TRBD1, a call not compared with the DNA. Counting both end residues, the CDR3 totals 10 amino acids. From germline, CDR1 is SGHRS and CDR2 YFSETQ. The CDR3 loop is CASSARPNTE.

Worth noting for this clone: This likely comes from a read error, as the CDR3 has no conserved phenylalanine or tryptophan at its end. Because the CDR3's place on the DNA is in doubt, the DNA is left out and the CDR3 is given as listed by TCRdb. The J gene is TRBJ2-5, the V gene TRBV20-1; the D call in the table, TRBD2, was not verified against the DNA. 10 amino acids form the CDR3, both terminal residues included. CDR1 is DFQATT and CDR2 is SNEGSKA in the germline V gene (reference sequence). The chain's CDR3 is CSASPLARET.

Judged by frequency, this clone is medium-sized (0.01 to 0.1%). Since the CDR3 does not end with the conserved phenylalanine or tryptophan, this likely comes from a read error. The limits of the CDR3 on the DNA are not certain, so only TCRdb's listed CDR3 is given. J is TRBJ2-2 and V is TRBV5-6; the table gives TRBD2 as D, unverified against the DNA. In germline, CDR1 is SGHDT, CDR2 YYEEEE. The CDR3 numbers 12 amino acids, ends counted. Here the CDR3 reads CASSFFPGVNGE.

A word on this clone: The CDR3 does not close with the conserved phenylalanine or tryptophan, likely indicating a read error. The limits of the CDR3 on the DNA are not certain, so only TCRdb's listed CDR3 is given. The chain links TRBV29-1 to TRBJ1-5; the table names TRBD1, a call not compared with the DNA. Germline CDR1 SQVTM, CDR2 ANQGSEA. The length of the CDR3 is 10 amino acids, counting both ends. The CDR3 sequence: CSVVSGGGQP.

With regard to this clone: This likely comes from a read error, as the CDR3 has no conserved phenylalanine or tryptophan at its end. It is unclear where the CDR3 begins or ends on the DNA, so no DNA is shown, and the CDR3 is as TCRdb lists it. The CDR3 spells CASSLTPIQET. The chain employs TRBV7-9 and TRBJ2-5; the table's D call, TRBD1, was not checked against the DNA. Termini included, the CDR3 measures 11 amino acids. Germline values: CDR1 SEHNR, CDR2 FQNEAQ (reference sequence).

In the case of this clone: No conserved phenylalanine or tryptophan ends this CDR3, so it is likely a read error. The DNA is left out, because the CDR3 cannot be placed on it with certainty; the CDR3 is given as TCRdb lists it. The chain recombines TRBV18 with TRBJ1-2; the DNA was not compared with TRBD1, the D call given in the table. The CDR3 is 10 amino acids in total, end residues counted. Germline V lookup: CDR1 KGHSH, CDR2 LQKENI. This chain's CDR3 is CASSTRPGEG.

A note on this clone: Here the CDR3 omits its conserved ending phenylalanine or tryptophan, so a read error is the likely source. Because the CDR3's place on the DNA is in doubt, the DNA is left out and the CDR3 is given as listed by TCRdb. The chain has TRBV7-7 and TRBJ2-5; TRBD1, the table's D call, was not compared with the DNA. The CDR3 comprises 12 residues, both ends counted. CDR1 SSHAT and CDR2 FNYEAQ come from the germline V gene (reference sequence). The CDR3 here is CASSQGVVYQET.

As regards this clone: The conserved closing phenylalanine or tryptophan is absent in this CDR3, likely reflecting a read error. No DNA is shown, since the ends of the CDR3 on it are uncertain; the CDR3 is the one TCRdb lists. V gene TRBV6-1 combines with J gene TRBJ1-2; TRBD1 is the table's D call, not checked against the DNA. The CDR3 region is 9 residues in length, termini included. Germline V CDR1 and CDR2: MNHNS, SASEGT. CDR3 in amino acids: CASSEGGYG.

Worth noting for this clone: The missing conserved phenylalanine or tryptophan at the end of this CDR3 makes a read error likely. No DNA is shown, since the ends of the CDR3 on it are uncertain; the CDR3 is the one TCRdb lists. The chain combines TRBV19 with TRBJ1-2; TRBD1 is the table's D call, not checked against the DNA. Looked up from germline, CDR1 is LNHDA and CDR2 is SQIVND (reference sequence). The CDR3 is 11 amino acids long, termini counted. The CDR3 sequence: CASSPRPNNYG.

This clone registers medium-sized by frequency. The conserved phenylalanine or tryptophan normally closing the CDR3 is absent here, so this likely arose from a read error. No DNA is shown, since the ends of the CDR3 on it are uncertain; the CDR3 is the one TCRdb lists. The rearrangement links TRBV19 to TRBJ1-1. Germline loops: CDR1 LNHDA, CDR2 SQIVND (reference sequence). The CDR3 adds up to 13 amino acids, both ends counted. CDR3 region: CASNSGSVLSTTE.

A word on this clone: Likely a read error: the CDR3 ends without its conserved phenylalanine or tryptophan. The limits of the CDR3 on the DNA are not certain, so only TCRdb's listed CDR3 is given. The rearrangement links TRBV7-2 to TRBJ2-3; the table's D call TRBD1 went unverified against the DNA. Inclusive of both ends, the CDR3 amounts to 10 amino acids. The germline V gene encodes CDR1 SGHTA and CDR2 FQGNSA. The CDR3 reads CASRTAFTDT.

On this clone itself: No conserved phenylalanine or tryptophan ends this CDR3, so it is likely a read error. Because the CDR3's place on the DNA is in doubt, the DNA is left out and the CDR3 is given as listed by TCRdb. This sequence joins TRBV7-9 and TRBJ2-7; the table gives TRBD1 as D, unverified against the DNA. Ends included, the CDR3 has 9 residues. Germline values: CDR1 SEHNR, CDR2 FQNEAQ (reference sequence). The CDR3 reads CASSLGSYE.

Of note for this clone: The CDR3 end shows no conserved phenylalanine or tryptophan, and so a read error is likely. Because the CDR3's place on the DNA is in doubt, the DNA is left out and the CDR3 is given as listed by TCRdb. This chain connects TRBV7-6 to TRBJ1-1. Counting both end residues, the CDR3 totals 12 amino acids. CDR1 SGHVS and CDR2 FNYEAQ come from the germline V gene. CDR3 in amino acids: CASSPRRGANTE.

Concerning this clone: The conserved phenylalanine or tryptophan normally closing the CDR3 is absent here, so this likely arose from a read error. The limits of the CDR3 on the DNA are not certain, so only TCRdb's listed CDR3 is given. This rearrangement joins TRBV20-1 to TRBJ2-7; no check of the table's D call, TRBD1, against the DNA was made. Ends included, the CDR3 has 10 residues. CDR1 is DFQATT, CDR2 SNEGSKA, per germline (reference sequence). CDR3 residues: CSAWYTSSYE.

Note on this clone: Because it lacks the conserved phenylalanine or tryptophan at the end, this CDR3 is likely a read error. The DNA is left out, because the CDR3 cannot be placed on it with certainty; the CDR3 is given as TCRdb lists it. The rearrangement links TRBV19 to TRBJ2-7; the table's D call TRBD1 went unverified against the DNA. The CDR3 spans 12 residues, counting both ends. CDR1 is LNHDA and CDR2 is SQIVND in the germline V gene (reference sequence). The CDR3 protein is CASSTGQAGTYE.

By frequency, this clone registers medium-sized (0.01 to 0.1%). Because the CDR3 is missing its conserved closing phenylalanine or tryptophan, this is likely a read error. The limits of the CDR3 on the DNA are not certain, so only TCRdb's listed CDR3 is given. V usage is TRBV30 and J usage is TRBJ1-1; the table gives TRBD1 as D, unverified against the DNA. CDR1 GTSNPN and CDR2 SVGIG come from the germline V gene (reference sequence). The CDR3 extends over 10 residues, inclusive of both ends. CDR3 protein: CAWSAGTGTE.

As for this clone: Given the absence of the conserved phenylalanine or tryptophan at the CDR3 end, a read error is likely. It is unclear where the CDR3 begins or ends on the DNA, so no DNA is shown, and the CDR3 is as TCRdb lists it. The chain employs TRBV7-3 and TRBJ2-3; the table's D gene call, TRBD2, was not cross checked with the DNA. The CDR3 region is 11 residues in length, termini included. The germline CDR1 and CDR2 sequences are SGHTA and FQGTGA. Here the CDR3 reads CASSPSGDPDT.

Turning to this clone: Since the CDR3 does not end with the conserved phenylalanine or tryptophan, this likely comes from a read error. The DNA is omitted, as the CDR3 cannot be located on it reliably, and the CDR3 follows TCRdb's listing. The V gene is TRBV18, the J gene TRBJ2-5; the D call in the table, TRBD1, was not verified against the DNA. The CDR3 comprises 11 residues, both ends counted. Germline V gene lookup returns CDR1 KGHSH and CDR2 LQKENI. This chain's CDR3 is CASSLIVGEET.

As for this clone: The conserved final phenylalanine or tryptophan is absent from the CDR3, which likely points to a read error. The DNA is omitted, as the CDR3 cannot be located on it reliably, and the CDR3 follows TCRdb's listing. The gene calls are TRBV5-4 and TRBJ2-1; the D call TRBD2 from the table was never checked on the DNA. CDR1 and CDR2 from the germline V gene are SGHNT and YYREEE (reference sequence). The CDR3 is 10 residues long, counting both termini. CDR3 sequence reads: CASRGLAGNE.

On this clone itself: The conserved closing phenylalanine or tryptophan is absent in this CDR3, likely reflecting a read error. It is unclear where the CDR3 begins or ends on the DNA, so no DNA is shown, and the CDR3 is as TCRdb lists it. This chain joins TRBV7-9 and TRBJ2-5; the table's D call of TRBD1 was not tested on the DNA. The CDR3 extends over 9 residues, inclusive of both ends. Germline V gives CDR1 SEHNR, CDR2 FQNEAQ (reference sequence). CDR3 loop: CASSLGDRT.

To note about this clone: Given the absence of the conserved phenylalanine or tryptophan at the CDR3 end, a read error is likely. Because the CDR3's place on the DNA is in doubt, the DNA is left out and the CDR3 is given as listed by TCRdb. The chain uses TRBV5-4 and TRBJ2-1; whether TRBD1, the table's D call, matches the DNA was not checked. Germline CDR1 SGHNT, CDR2 YYREEE (reference sequence). The CDR3 region is 9 residues in length, termini included. The CDR3 reads CASSLDTNE.

In terms of frequency, this clone is medium-sized (0.01 to 0.1%). The conserved phenylalanine or tryptophan is not found at the CDR3 terminus, so this likely reflects a read error. Because the CDR3's place on the DNA is in doubt, the DNA is left out and the CDR3 is given as listed by TCRdb. The chain is built from TRBV28 and TRBJ1-6; TRBD1, the table's D call, lacks a check against the DNA. Germline V gene sequence: CDR1 MDHEN, CDR2 SYDVKM. The CDR3 is made up of 10 amino acids, end residues included. CDR3 in amino acids: CASRPPGYSP.

With regard to this clone: This likely comes from a read error, as the CDR3 has no conserved phenylalanine or tryptophan at its end. Because the CDR3's place on the DNA is in doubt, the DNA is left out and the CDR3 is given as listed by TCRdb. The V call is TRBV7-6, the J call TRBJ2-3; the D segment call TRBD2 is taken from the table without a DNA check. From germline, CDR1 is SGHVS and CDR2 FNYEAQ. Termini included, the CDR3 measures 12 amino acids. The CDR3 loop is CASSFSRSGTDT.

A word on this clone: No conserved phenylalanine or tryptophan ends this CDR3, so it is likely a read error. No DNA is shown, since the ends of the CDR3 on it are uncertain; the CDR3 is the one TCRdb lists. V is TRBV11-1 and J is TRBJ1-5; the D call in the table, TRBD1, was not verified against the DNA. Germline CDR1 and CDR2: SGHAT and FQDESV (reference sequence). 12 amino acids form the CDR3, both terminal residues included. CDR3 sequence reads: CASSSRRTLYQP.

In regard to this clone: As the CDR3 is not closed by the conserved phenylalanine or tryptophan, this likely results from a read error. The DNA is omitted, as the CDR3 cannot be located on it reliably, and the CDR3 follows TCRdb's listing. V is TRBV20-1 and J is TRBJ2-1; the D call of TRBD1 is as the table states it, not checked on the DNA. The CDR3 is 11 amino acids in total, end residues counted. Germline CDR1 DFQATT, CDR2 SNEGSKA (reference sequence). The CDR3 protein is CSARSRDQYNE.

As concerns this clone: Likely a read error: the CDR3 ends without its conserved phenylalanine or tryptophan. The DNA is omitted, as the CDR3 cannot be located on it reliably, and the CDR3 follows TCRdb's listing. This chain links TRBV20-1 with TRBJ2-1; TRBD1, the table's D call, was not compared with the DNA. Germline V gene sequence: CDR1 DFQATT, CDR2 SNEGSKA (reference sequence). A total of 9 residues make up the CDR3, ends included. The CDR3 reads CSAREGEVE.